The entry below gives a single T cell receptor beta chain sequence along with its context. The antigen is not known. Study-wide points: Tumor memory CD4+ T cell TCR gene usage clustered with blood and lymph node memory CD4+ cells and lymph node naive CD4+ cells.

TCRdb recomputed calls from the 5' RACE reads with MiXCR, one row per CDR3 protein. This sample has about 43,000 distinct CDR3 sequences; around 30% occur once, and the top ten carry roughly 4%. CDR1 and CDR2 (germline): LGHNA, YSLEER. The CDR3 spans 16 residues. V shed 0 bases and J 2 bases; nucleotides not matched to a gene: 2. This TCR derives from a female donor with breast cancer. The chain has TRBV4-3 and TRBJ2-7, with 12 bases identical to TRBD2. The source material was memory CD4+ T cells sorted from a lymph node. The subset here: memory CD4+ T cells, CD4+CD45RO+CD25-. The CDR3 is CASSQDGLAGTYEQYF. CDR3 sequence (DNA): TGCGCCAGCAGCCAAGATGGACTAGCGGGAACCTACGAGCAGTACTTC.